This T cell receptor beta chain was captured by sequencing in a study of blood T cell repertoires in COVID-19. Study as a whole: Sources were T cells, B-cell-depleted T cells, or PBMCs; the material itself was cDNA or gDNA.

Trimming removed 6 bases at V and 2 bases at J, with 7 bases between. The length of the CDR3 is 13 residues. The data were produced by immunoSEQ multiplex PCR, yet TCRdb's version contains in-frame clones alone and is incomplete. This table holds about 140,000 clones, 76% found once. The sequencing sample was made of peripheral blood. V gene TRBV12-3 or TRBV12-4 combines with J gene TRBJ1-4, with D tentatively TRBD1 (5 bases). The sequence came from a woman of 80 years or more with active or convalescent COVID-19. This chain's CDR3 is CASRRQTNEKLFF. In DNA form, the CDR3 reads TGTGCCAGCAGAAGACAGACTAATGAAAAACTGTTTTTT.